These 22 T cell receptor beta chains came from one sample sequenced in a study of radiation and T cells in renal cell carcinoma. Only in-frame clones appear in the TCRdb table, and some are missing; sequencing was by immunoSEQ multiplex PCR. The sample has about 150,000 clones, roughly 90% seen once. Stated time point: blood 2 weeks post-SBRT. Described treatment: 15 Gy SBRT to primary tumor, nephrectomy 4 weeks later. The material was blood, obtained from a patient whose treatment included radiotherapy and nephrectomy. These TCRs come from a woman between 50 and 59 years old with renal cell carcinoma.

The V call is TRBV14, the J call TRBJ2-3; 12 nucleotides align to TRBD1. The CDR3 spans 13 residues. Germline V gives CDR1 SGHDN, CDR2 FVKESK. V lost 4 bases to trimming and J lost 13 bases; unmatched junction nucleotides: 6. In DNA, the CDR3 is TGTGCCAGCAGCCCTTTCGGGACAGGGGGCAAGTATTTT. Translating gives CASSPFGTGGKYF. Supplemented by reference TRBV14 and TRBJ2-3, the full variable domain reads EAGVTQFPSHSVIEKGQTVTLRCDPISGHDNLYWYRRVMGKEIKFLLHFVKESKQDESGMPNNRFLAERTGGTYSTLKVQPAELEDSGVYFCASSPFGTGGKYFGPGTRLTVL.

The V gene is TRBV18, the J gene TRBJ1-2, with D maybe TRBD1 (6 bases). The CDR3 runs to 15 residues. Trimming left V 3 bases short and J 1 base short, with 12 bases between. Germline V gives CDR1 KGHSH, CDR2 LQKENI. CDR3 nucleotide sequence: TGTGCCAGCTCACCCGCTCCGGACAGTAACTATGGCTACACCTTC. It specifies CASSPAPDSNYGYTF.

The V call is TRBV6-1, the J call TRBJ2-5; 10 bases agree with TRBD1. Trimming took 7 bases from V and 3 from J; bases not matched to a gene: 5. This CDR3 is built from 14 residues. CDR1 is MNHNS and CDR2 is SASEGT in the germline V gene. CDR3 residues: CASIRTGGKETQYF. In nucleotides, the CDR3 is TGTGCCAGCATCCGGACAGGGGGGAAAGAGACCCAGTACTTC.

V usage is TRBV2 and J usage is TRBJ2-7; D not resolved. Trimming pared 3 bases from V and 3 bases from J, leaving 9 bases between. The length of the CDR3 is 13 residues. Germline V gene data show CDR1 as SNHLY and CDR2 as FYNNEI. The CDR3 is CASSDSRYYEQYF. In DNA form, the CDR3 reads TGTGCCAGCAGTGACAGTCGCTACTACGAGCAGTACTTC. Based on the CDR3 plus reference TRBV2 and TRBJ2-7, the full variable domain is EPEVTQTPSHQVTQMGQEVILRCVPISNHLYFYWYRQILGQKVEFLVSFYNNEISEKSEIFDDQFSVERPDGSNFTLKIRSTKLEDSAMYFCASSDSRYYEQYFGPGTRLTVT.

The CDR3 bases are TGTGCCAGCAGCCCCCTTTTTTCGGACAATGAGCAGTTCTTC. It codes for CASSPLFSDNEQFF. This chain connects TRBV7-8 to TRBJ2-1; no firm D call. The CDR3 is made up of 14 amino acids. CDR1 is SGHVS and CDR2 is FQNEAQ in the germline V gene. The V end was cut by 5 bases, the J end by 5 bases, with 13 bases between.

This clone has more than one count but fewer than ten. The CDR3 nucleotides read TGTGCCAGCAGCGGTTGGACAGACTATAATTCACCCCTCCACTTT. Its translation: CASSGWTDYNSPLHF. This chain links TRBV7-9 with TRBJ1-6; D perhaps matches TRBD1 (6 bases). With 5 bases removed from V and 3 bases from J, the gap between germline ends came to 11 bases. The germline CDR1 and CDR2 sequences are SEHNR and FQNEAQ (reference sequence). The CDR3 is made up of 15 amino acids. The whole variable domain, remainder taken from reference TRBV7-9 and TRBJ1-6, is DTGVSQNPRHKITKRGQNVTFRCDPISEHNRLYWYRQTLGQGPEFLTYFQNEAQLEKSRLLSDRFSAERPKGSFSTLEIQRTEQGDSAMYLCASSGWTDYNSPLHFGNGTRLTVT.

The chain carries TRBV7-2 and TRBJ1-5; D uncertain. The germline CDR1 and CDR2 sequences are SGHTA and FQGNSA. V was pared by 6 bases and J by 7 bases, with 10 bases between. The CDR3 covers 12 residues. This CDR3 is CASRNPNQPQHF. The CDR3 region has the DNA TGTGCCAGCAGGAATCCCAACCAGCCCCAGCATTTT. The variable domain in full, completed from reference TRBV7-2 and TRBJ1-5, reads GAGVSQSPSNKVTEKGKDVELRCDPISGHTALYWYRQSLGQGLEFLIYFQGNSAPDKSGLPSDRFSAERTGGSVSTLTIQRTQQEDSAVYLCASRNPNQPQHFGDGTRLSIL.

This rearrangement joins TRBV4-3 to TRBJ2-4; D gene ambiguous. The germline V gene encodes CDR1 LGHNA and CDR2 YSLEER. The germline V and J ends were trimmed by 3 bases and 12 bases, with 15 bases remaining between them. This CDR3 comprises 13 residues. CDR3 amino acids: CASSQGPDTPQYF. Here the CDR3 DNA reads TGCGCCAGCAGCCAGGGTCCAGACACCCCTCAGTACTTC.

This chain connects TRBV25-1 to TRBJ1-1; 9 nucleotides line up with TRBD1. Germline-derived CDR1 and CDR2 are MGHDK and SYGVNS. CDR3 length: 15 residues. V lost 6 bases to trimming and J lost 4 bases; unmatched junction nucleotides: 9. CDR3 DNA sequence: TGTGCCAGCAGGGGAGGGACAGGGAGAAGCACTGAAGCTTTCTTT. Residues: CASRGGTGRSTEAFF.

The V gene is TRBV5-1, the J gene TRBJ2-1; the match to TRBD1 covers 9 bases. The CDR3 extends over 15 amino acids. Germline V gene data show CDR1 as SGHRS and CDR2 as YFSETQ. V trimming: 2 bases; J trimming: 8 bases; junction bases outside the gene matches: 8. CDR3 sequence: CASSFRDRELDEQFF. DNA of the CDR3: TGCGCCAGCAGCTTTCGGGACAGGGAGCTGGATGAGCAGTTCTTC.

This clone was recorded only once. The chain joins TRBV14 to TRBJ2-3; 11 bases are a match to TRBD2. The CDR3 sequence is 15 residues long. The V and J ends lost 1 base and 7 bases, in that order; junction bases with no gene match: 4. Germline V gene data show CDR1 as SGHDN and CDR2 as FVKESK. The CDR3 coding sequence is TGTGCCAGCAGCCAAGGACTAGCGGGGAGGTATACGCAGTATTTT. It yields the protein CASSQGLAGRYTQYF.

The gene calls are TRBV7-3 and TRBJ2-5; maybe TRBD2 (6 bases). V was trimmed by 5 bases and J by 2 bases, leaving 9 bases between them. The CDR3 runs to 13 residues. Per germline, CDR1 SGHTA and CDR2 FQGTGA. The CDR3 DNA follows: TGTGCCAGCAGCCGGGACTCTCAAGAGACCCAGTACTTC. It yields the protein CASSRDSQETQYF.

The genes are TRBV11-2 and TRBJ2-5, with a tentative D call TRBD2 (6 bases). The germline CDR1 and CDR2 sequences are SGHAT and FQNNGV. Trimming pared 1 base from V and 5 bases from J, leaving 23 bases between. This CDR3 spans 18 amino acids. CDR3 region: CASSLGFGAGYGLETQYF. The CDR3 nucleotides read TGTGCCAGCAGCTTAGGGTTCGGGGCGGGGTATGGTTTGGAGACCCAGTACTTC.

The chain is built from TRBV7-8 and TRBJ2-1, with TRBD1 as a possible D gene (6 bases). The germline V and J ends were trimmed by 5 bases and 6 bases, with 17 bases remaining between them. Germline loops: CDR1 SGHVS, CDR2 FQNEAQ. The CDR3 runs to 15 residues. The CDR3 is CASSLLYRDPNEQFF. In nucleotides, the CDR3 is TGTGCCAGCAGCCTGCTTTACAGGGACCCCAATGAGCAGTTCTTC.

This chain connects TRBV4-2 to TRBJ2-5, with a tentative D call TRBD2 (6 bases). The V and J ends lost 1 base and 4 bases respectively, with 7 bases between them. Germline-derived CDR1 and CDR2 are LGHNA and YNFKEQ. The CDR3 is 13 amino acids. CDR3 DNA: TGTGCCAGCAGCCAAGTGGGGGGAGAGACCCAGTACTTC. It translates to CASSQVGGETQYF.

The chain combines TRBV6-5 with TRBJ1-4; tentative D call: TRBD1 (6 bases). In germline, CDR1 is MNHEY, CDR2 SVGAGI. Trimming cost V 0 bases and J 7 bases, with 12 bases left between them. The CDR3 covers 15 residues. The CDR3 nucleotides are TGTGCCAGCAGTTACTCTCCAGGGGTTCTTGAAAAACTGTTTTTT. Its protein product is CASSYSPGVLEKLFF.

The sample holds a few counts of this clone. The chain is built from TRBV5-6 and TRBJ1-2; D gene unclear. This CDR3 region has 14 residues. Per germline, CDR1 SGHDT and CDR2 YYEEEE. V was shortened by 6 bases and J by 4 bases, with 16 bases between the two germline ends. The CDR3 nucleotides read TGTGCCAGCACACTAGGACGGACTTCCTATGGCTACACCTTC. This codes for CASTLGRTSYGYTF. Variable domain in full (rest from reference TRBV5-6 and TRBJ1-2): DAGVTQSPTHLIKTRGQQVTLRCSPKSGHDTVSWYQQALGQGPQFIFQYYEEEERQRGNFPDRFSGHQFPNYSSELNVNALLLGDSALYLCASTLGRTSYGYTFGSGTRLTVV.

This clone was counted between two and nine times. The same CDR3 can be traced to other DNA sequences in this sample. V is TRBV7-9 and J is TRBJ1-2; 7 bases line up with TRBD1. The CDR3 totals 13 residues. Germline CDR1 is SEHNR and CDR2 is FQNEAQ (reference sequence). The V segment lost 8 bases and the J segment 5 bases; nucleotides outside the gene matches: 8. The CDR3 DNA reads TGTGCCAGCTCTCAGACAGGGACTTATGGCTACACCTTC. It yields the protein CASSQTGTYGYTF.

The chain has TRBV6-5 and TRBJ2-5, with TRBD2 as a possible D gene (6 bases). Germline lookup yields CDR1 MNHEY and CDR2 SVGAGI. Trimming shortened V by 6 bases and J by 5 bases, and 16 bases separated the two germline ends. The CDR3 has 14 amino acids. The CDR3 DNA follows: TGTGCCAGCAGCCCTCTAGCGCGGCGGGAGACCCAGTACTTC. Protein product: CASSPLARRETQYF.

This clone was found once. The rearrangement joins TRBV5-4 to TRBJ2-7; D not certain. Trimming removed 4 bases at V and 10 bases at J, with 12 bases between. The germline V gene has CDR1 SGHNT and CDR2 YYREEE (reference sequence). The CDR3 consists of 11 residues. The CDR3 bases are TGTGCCAGCAGCCCGATTTTGGATCAGTACTTC. It encodes CASSPILDQYF.

As for this clone: One end of the junction varies from germline; a read error may be responsible. The V call is TRBV7-7, the J call TRBJ2-5; 7 nucleotides agree with TRBD1. The CDR3 contains 17 residues. CDR1 and CDR2 (germline): SSHAT, FNYEAQ (reference sequence). The CDR3 loop is CASSLGGMTGNQETQYF. For the CDR3, the DNA is TGTGCTAGCAGCTTAGGTGGGATGACAGGGAACCAAGAGACCCAGTACTTC.

This clone was detected once. The V gene is TRBV5-6, the J gene TRBJ2-3; 10 nucleotides agree with TRBD2. V lost 3 bases, J lost 2 bases, and 6 bases stayed unmatched. Germline V CDR1 and CDR2: SGHDT, YYEEEE. The CDR3 loop spans 16 amino acids. The DNA of the CDR3 is TGTGCCAGCAGCTACATAGCGGGGGGTTACACAGATACGCAGTATTTT. Protein: CASSYIAGGYTDTQYF.